A selection of T cell receptor beta chains follows, all from one sample in a study of cytomegalovirus exposure and HLA in healthy donors. Clones were sequenced by immunoSEQ multiplex PCR, and TCRdb holds only the in-frame ones, with some missing. Among about 260,000 clones listed, 84% were seen once. The material sequenced was PBMCs. Receptor source: a woman aged 40 to 50 in good health and CMV-seropositive. The CDR3 runs from the conserved cysteine through the conserved F or W. D genes are given only for firm matches. Not all rows give a size; the values are once, few, many and, for expanded clones, a class.

d_gene | j_gene | v_gene | abundance | CDR3nt | CDR3aa
NA | TRBJ2-7 | TRBV28 | NA | TGTGCCAGCAGTTCCCCCCCTAGCGCCTCCTACGAGCAGTACTTC | CASSSPPSASYEQYF
NA | TRBJ1-2 | TRBV7-2 | once | TGTGCCAGCAGCTTAGAGTCAGGGCTGGCGGGCTACACCTTC | CASSLESGLAGYTF
TRBD1 | TRBJ2-2 | TRBV7-9 | NA | TGTGCCAGCAGCTTAGTACAGGGGCGTACCGGGGAGCTGTTTTTT | CASSLVQGRTGELFF
NA | TRBJ2-7 | TRBV30 | NA | TGTGCCTGGAGTGTACCCTGGGCCGTATCCTACGAGCAGTACTTC | CAWSVPWAVSYEQYF
NA | TRBJ1-4 | TRBV25-1 | NA | TGTGCCAGCAGTGAATATTTTTCCGCGGGGGAAAAACTGTTTTTT | CASSEYFSAGEKLFF
NA | TRBJ2-2 | TRBV5-1 | NA | TGCGCCAGCACAGGGTACGGGAACACCGGGGAGCTGTTTTTT | CASTGYGNTGELFF
NA | TRBJ2-1 | TRBV4-3 | NA | TGCGCCAGCAGCCAAGATTTTGCGCCTTTAGAGCAGTTCTTC | CASSQDFAPLEQFF
TRBD1 | TRBJ1-6 | TRBV5-4 | NA | TGTGCCAGCAGCTATGGGACAGGGGCCGTGTCACCCCTCCACTTT | CASSYGTGAVSPLHF
NA | TRBJ2-3 | TRBV7-2 | once | TGTGCCAGCAGCCCACCAGACTATCCCAATACGCAGTATTTT | CASSPPDYPNTQYF
NA | TRBJ1-1 | TRBV30 | NA | TGTGCCTGGAGCCGGGACACTAGTAACACTGAAGCTTTCTTT | CAWSRDTSNTEAFF
NA | TRBJ1-1 | TRBV5-4 | NA | TGTGCCAGCAGCTTTGGCGGGCGCCTTGAAGCTTTCTTT | CASSFGGRLEAFF
TRBD1 | TRBJ1-2 | TRBV30 | NA | TGTGCCTGGAGTGTAGGGGGCGCGGGCTATGGCTACACCTTC | CAWSVGGAGYGYTF
NA | TRBJ1-3 | TRBV28 | NA | TGTGCCAGTCATGACAGCCTCTCTGGAAACACCATATATTTT | CASHDSLSGNTIYF
NA | TRBJ2-3 | TRBV2 | NA | TGTGCCAGCAGCGCAGGTTGGGATACGCAGTATTTT | CASSAGWDTQYF
TRBD1 | TRBJ2-5 | TRBV6-1 | NA | TGTGCCAGCAGTGGAGGGACAGGGAAAGAGACCCAGTACTTC | CASSGGTGKETQYF